A single sample is the source of the 32 T cell receptor beta chains below, sequenced in a study of control samples from healthy donors and cancer patients. Assay used: immunoSEQ multiplex PCR; TCRdb lists only in-frame clones, some missing. This table has more than 10,000 clones, less than 95% appearing once. The source material was PBMCs. The receptors derive from a man between 65 and 85 years old with head and neck cancer.

The chain links TRBV7-9 to TRBJ2-3; D is undetermined. V was trimmed by 5 bases and J by 6 bases, leaving 6 bases between them. Germline values: CDR1 SEHNR, CDR2 FQNEAQ (reference sequence). CDR3 size: 11 residues. CDR3 residues: CASSLYDTQYF. CDR3 nucleotides: TGTGCCAGCAGCCTCTACGATACGCAGTATTTT.

The chain is built from TRBV5-1 and TRBJ2-5; D not certain. V dropped 4 bases and J dropped 5 bases, with 18 bases sitting between them. The CDR3 extends over 15 amino acids. CDR1 SGHRS and CDR2 YFSETQ come from the germline V gene. CDR3 region: CASSPYDPTLETQYF. The CDR3, as DNA: TGCGCCAGCAGCCCCTACGACCCTACTCTGGAGACCCAGTACTTC.

The chain uses TRBV29-1 and TRBJ2-1; 9 bases line up with TRBD2. CDR3 length: 14 residues. Looked up from germline, CDR1 is SQVTM and CDR2 is ANQGSEA. V lost 1 base, J lost 3 bases, and 1 base stayed unmatched. The CDR3 DNA is TGCAGCGTTGAAGGACTAGCGGACTACAATGAGCAGTTCTTC. Translated: CSVEGLADYNEQFF.

J is TRBJ2-1 and V is TRBV5-6; D is possibly TRBD1 (6 bases). V shed 4 bases and J shed 8 bases, with 16 bases lying between them. The CDR3 extends over 14 amino acids. Germline lookup yields CDR1 SGHDT and CDR2 YYEEEE. The CDR3 sequence: CASSLSQQGYEQFF. Written as DNA, the CDR3 is TGTGCCAGCAGCCTTTCACAACAGGGCTATGAGCAGTTCTTC.

The chain has TRBV5-4 and TRBJ2-2, with D maybe TRBD2 (5 bases). Germline CDR1 SGHNT, CDR2 YYREEE (reference sequence). Trimming removed 4 bases at V and 7 bases at J, with 11 bases between. The CDR3 contains 13 residues. The CDR3 region is CASSGGRGGELFF. DNA of the CDR3: TGTGCCAGCAGCGGTGGACGGGGCGGGGAGCTGTTTTTT.

This CDR3 is CASSLGQTYSYNSPLHF. The CDR3, as DNA: TGTGCCAGCAGTTTAGGCCAGACCTACTCCTATAATTCACCCCTCCACTTT. The chain has TRBV28 and TRBJ1-6, with no clear D. The length of the CDR3 is 17 residues. V was shortened by 2 bases and J by 0 bases, with 11 bases between the two germline ends. Germline V gene sequence: CDR1 MDHEN, CDR2 SYDVKM.

The chain couples TRBV28 to TRBJ2-7; 12 bases agree with TRBD2. V lost 6 bases to trimming and J lost 5 bases; unmatched junction nucleotides: 5. The CDR3 totals 14 residues. The V gene's germline CDR1 is MDHEN and CDR2 SYDVKM. The chain's CDR3 is CASSLLAGGHEQYF. The CDR3 DNA is TGTGCCAGCAGCCTACTAGCGGGAGGTCACGAGCAGTACTTC.

The V call is TRBV10-1, the J call TRBJ2-3; D remains ambiguous. The CDR3 is 14 residues long. Germline assignment: CDR1 WNHNN and CDR2 SYGVQD (reference sequence). Trimming stripped 5 bases from V and 0 bases from J, with 9 bases between. The CDR3 region is CASSHWGSTDTQYF. The CDR3, as DNA: TGCGCCAGCAGTCACTGGGGAAGCACAGATACGCAGTATTTT.

This chain uses TRBV5-8 with TRBJ1-3; no clear D gene. The CDR3 covers 14 residues. The germline V gene encodes CDR1 SGHTS and CDR2 YDEGEE. Between the trimmed V and J ends, which lost 2 bases and 3 bases, there was a span of 9 bases. CDR3 DNA sequence: TGTGCCAGCAGCTTACGGGGTTTTGGAAACACCATATATTTT. It specifies CASSLRGFGNTIYF.

CDR3 loop: CASRQGLSVQKLFF. CDR3 DNA: TGTGCCAGCAGACAGGGGTTGAGCGTTCAAAAACTGTTTTTT. The chain employs TRBV2 and TRBJ1-4; 7 bases agree with TRBD1. The CDR3 loop spans 14 amino acids. Germline V gives CDR1 SNHLY, CDR2 FYNNEI. V dropped 6 bases and J dropped 9; count of bases not matched to a gene: 10.

CDR3 sequence reads: CASSQDYVTNYYGYTF. CDR3 in DNA: TGTGCCAGCAGCCAAGATTACGTGACAAACTACTATGGCTACACCTTC. The V and J genes are TRBV4-2 and TRBJ1-2, with D unclear. The length of the CDR3 is 16 residues. Trimming removed 0 bases from V and 3 bases from J, with 14 bases in between. From germline, CDR1 is LGHNA and CDR2 YNFKEQ.

The rearrangement links TRBV5-1 to TRBJ2-2; D call uncertain. Trimming removed 1 base from V and 0 bases from J, with 7 bases in between. CDR3 length: 15 residues. Germline CDR1 and CDR2: SGHRS and YFSETQ. The CDR3, as DNA: TGCGCCAGCAGCTTGAACCAGGCGAACACCGGGGAGCTGTTTTTT. It yields the protein CASSLNQANTGELFF.

This chain links TRBV10-1 with TRBJ2-2, with D perhaps being TRBD1 or TRBD2 (5 bases each). The germline V gene has CDR1 WNHNN and CDR2 SYGVQD (reference sequence). Between the trimmed V and J ends, which lost 7 bases and 2 bases, there was a span of 11 bases. This CDR3 spans 14 amino acids. The CDR3 nucleotides read TGCGCCAGCACCAGGGACCACAACACCGGGGAGCTGTTTTTT. It is translated as CASTRDHNTGELFF.

The chain links TRBV12-3 or TRBV12-4 to TRBJ2-1; D is unclear. Trimming took 6 bases from V and 4 from J, leaving 7 bases between them. The CDR3 sequence is 12 residues long. The CDR3 DNA reads as TGTGCCAGCAGCCGCACATACAATGAGCAGTTCTTC. It encodes CASSRTYNEQFF.

The chain employs TRBV14 and TRBJ1-5; D remains ambiguous. Trimming shortened V by 1 base and J by 2 bases, and 9 bases separated the two germline ends. This CDR3 is built from 15 residues. The germline V gene has CDR1 SGHDN and CDR2 FVKESK. The DNA of the CDR3 is TGTGCCAGCAGCCAAGGGACCGGGCGCAATCAGCCCCAGCATTTT. It encodes CASSQGTGRNQPQHF.

The J gene is TRBJ2-7, the V gene TRBV2; D perhaps matches TRBD1 (6 bases). The CDR3 is 13 amino acids. Trimming left V 7 bases short and J 3 bases short, with 13 bases between. Per the germline V gene, CDR1 is SNHLY and CDR2 is FYNNEI. CDR3 sequence (DNA): TGTGCCAGCAATCGACAGGTTGACTACGAGCAGTACTTC. This translates into CASNRQVDYEQYF.

The genes are TRBV25-1 and TRBJ2-2; no definite D call. This CDR3 has 14 residues. Germline CDR1 MGHDK, CDR2 SYGVNS. V lost 5 bases, J lost 1 base, and 8 bases lay in between. CDR3: CASSRLLNTGELFF. For the CDR3, the DNA is TGTGCCAGCAGTCGGTTACTGAACACCGGGGAGCTGTTTTTT.

The gene calls are TRBV10-3 and TRBJ1-1, with 11 bases identical to TRBD1. Germline V gene data show CDR1 as ENHRY and CDR2 as SYGVKD. The ends lost 7 bases at V and 3 bases at J; junction bases unmatched: 1. The CDR3 extends over 13 amino acids. The CDR3 here is CAITGQGDTEAFF. The DNA of the CDR3 is TGTGCCATCACGGGACAGGGGGACACTGAAGCTTTCTTT.

In its sample, this clone was seen a few times. The rearrangement links TRBV7-9 to TRBJ2-7; D is ambiguous. Trimming took off 1 base at V and 1 base at J, with 11 bases between the two ends. The germline V gene has CDR1 SEHNR and CDR2 FQNEAQ (reference sequence). This CDR3 has 15 amino acids. The CDR3 sequence is CASSLGSGRSYEQYF. CDR3 bases: TGTGCCAGCAGCTTAGGATCTGGGCGATCCTACGAGCAGTACTTC.

As concerns this clone: Its ends do not fully match the called genes, so a read error is possible. The chain uses TRBV7-9 and TRBJ2-3, with 11 bases aligning to TRBD2. This CDR3 spans 15 amino acids. The V gene's germline CDR1 is SEHNR and CDR2 FQNEAQ (reference sequence). CDR3: CASSLAGGITDTQYF. CDR3 DNA: TGTGCCAGCAGCCTAGCGGGAGGAATCACAGATACGCAGTATTTT.

The chain couples TRBV5-1 to TRBJ2-5; 7 bases are a match to TRBD1. Germline V gene sequence: CDR1 SGHRS, CDR2 YFSETQ. This CDR3 comprises 14 residues. Trimming removed 0 bases from V and 5 bases from J; junction bases left unmatched: 4. This CDR3 is CASSLGGGRETQYF. The CDR3 DNA sequence: TGCGCCAGCAGCTTGGGAGGGGGCCGGGAGACCCAGTACTTC. The full variable domain, in which reference TRBV5-1 and TRBJ2-5 provide the parts outside the CDR3, is KAGVTQTPRYLIKTRGQQVTLSCSPISGHRSVSWYQQTPGQGLQFLFEYFSETQRNKGNFPGRFSGRQFSNSRSEMNVSTLELGDSALYLCASSLGGGRETQYFGPGTRLLVL.

CDR3 nucleotide sequence: TGTGCCAGCAGTTATAAGACAAATACATATAATTCACCCCTCCACTTT. It encodes CASSYKTNTYNSPLHF. The gene calls are TRBV6-5 and TRBJ1-6; unclear D gene. Germline assignment: CDR1 MNHEY and CDR2 SVGAGI. This CDR3 comprises 16 residues. V shed 3 bases and J shed 4 bases, with 13 bases lying between them.

This clone was detected only a few times. The V and J genes are TRBV4-2 and TRBJ2-2, with TRBD1 as a possible D gene (6 bases). This CDR3 contains 15 residues. Germline V gives CDR1 LGHNA, CDR2 YNFKEQ. The ends were cut back, 4 bases at V and 6 bases at J, with 15 bases in the middle. The CDR3 coding sequence is TGTGCCAGCAGCCTCCCAGGGGCATCAGCCGGGGAGCTGTTTTTT. It specifies CASSLPGASAGELFF.

The rearrangement joins TRBV28 to TRBJ2-7, with 9 nucleotides matching TRBD1. This CDR3 region has 15 residues. The V gene's germline CDR1 is MDHEN and CDR2 SYDVKM. With V trimmed by 4 bases and J by 3 bases, 7 bases remained unmatched. CDR3 DNA: TGTGCCAGCAGTTCCTTGACAGGGGGTAACTACGAGCAGTACTTC. Its protein product is CASSSLTGGNYEQYF.

The V gene is TRBV28, the J gene TRBJ1-1; 7 nucleotides align to TRBD1. This CDR3 has 15 amino acids. J was trimmed by 5 bases and V by 5 bases; bases with no gene match: 11. Germline loops: CDR1 MDHEN, CDR2 SYDVKM. The CDR3 DNA sequence: TGTGCCAGCAGTCCTCAAGGGGGCGCAAAGACTGAAGCTTTCTTT. Encoded protein: CASSPQGGAKTEAFF. Complete variable domain (other parts from reference TRBV28 and TRBJ1-1): DVKVTQSSRYLVKRTGEKVFLECVQDMDHENMFWYRQDPGLGLRLIYFSYDVKMKEKGDIPEGYSVSREKKERFSLILESASTNQTSMYLCASSPQGGAKTEAFFGQGTRLTVV.

V usage is TRBV30 and J usage is TRBJ2-7, with 7 nucleotides matching TRBD2. J lost 5 bases, V lost 2 bases, and 6 bases had no gene match. Germline V gene sequence: CDR1 GTSNPN, CDR2 SVGIG (reference sequence). This CDR3 comprises 13 residues. In DNA form, the CDR3 reads TGTGCCTGGAGTCCAGCCCTAGCGGACGAGCAGTACTTC. It codes for CAWSPALADEQYF.

The J gene is TRBJ2-3, the V gene TRBV5-6; D is uncertain. The CDR3 extends over 15 amino acids. Germline V lookup: CDR1 SGHDT, CDR2 YYEEEE. With 7 bases removed from V and 2 bases from J, the gap between germline ends came to 17 bases. The CDR3 DNA follows: TGTGCCAGCGGACGAGCACCCCGAACCACAGATACGCAGTATTTT. This sequence encodes CASGRAPRTTDTQYF.

The chain is built from TRBV10-2 and TRBJ1-4; a possible D gene is TRBD1 (6 bases). V was clipped by 3 bases and J by 8 bases, with 13 bases between them. CDR1 is WSHSY, CDR2 SAAADI, per germline. The CDR3 has 14 amino acids. The CDR3 reads CASSDAGVREKLFF. The CDR3, as DNA: TGCGCCAGCAGTGATGCAGGGGTGAGGGAAAAACTGTTTTTT.

V gene TRBV7-3 combines with J gene TRBJ2-1; 7 bases fit TRBD1. Trimming removed 4 bases from V and 5 bases from J; junction bases left unmatched: 5. This CDR3 contains 14 residues. Looked up from germline, CDR1 is SGHTA and CDR2 is FQGTGA. This CDR3 reads CASSSSDRDNEQFF. The CDR3 coding sequence is TGTGCCAGCAGCTCATCCGACAGGGACAATGAGCAGTTCTTC.

The chain joins TRBV10-3 to TRBJ1-1; possible D gene TRBD1, 5 bases. The germline V gene encodes CDR1 ENHRY and CDR2 SYGVKD. V was pared by 2 bases and J by 10 bases, with 8 bases between. CDR3 size: 11 residues. CDR3 DNA sequence: TGTGCCATCAGTGAGAATCAGGGAGCTTTCTTT. It specifies CAISENQGAFF.

The genes are TRBV6-6 and TRBJ1-4, with D unresolved. Germline loops: CDR1 MNHNY, CDR2 SVGAGI (reference sequence). CDR3 length equals 14 residues. Trimming took off 7 bases at V and 6 bases at J, with 15 bases between the two ends. This CDR3 reads CASNIPWTDEKLFF. The CDR3 DNA reads as TGTGCCAGCAATATACCCTGGACGGATGAAAAACTGTTTTTT.

Only one count was recorded for this clone. The chain joins TRBV10-3 to TRBJ1-3; 9 nucleotides align to TRBD1. CDR1 is ENHRY and CDR2 is SYGVKD in the germline V gene. This CDR3 comprises 18 residues. The trim removed 2 bases at V and 0 bases at J, leaving 8 bases unmatched. As DNA, the CDR3 is TGTGCCATCAGTGAGGGACAGGGGATTGGGACCTCTGGAAACACCATATATTTT. Its translation is CAISEGQGIGTSGNTIYF.